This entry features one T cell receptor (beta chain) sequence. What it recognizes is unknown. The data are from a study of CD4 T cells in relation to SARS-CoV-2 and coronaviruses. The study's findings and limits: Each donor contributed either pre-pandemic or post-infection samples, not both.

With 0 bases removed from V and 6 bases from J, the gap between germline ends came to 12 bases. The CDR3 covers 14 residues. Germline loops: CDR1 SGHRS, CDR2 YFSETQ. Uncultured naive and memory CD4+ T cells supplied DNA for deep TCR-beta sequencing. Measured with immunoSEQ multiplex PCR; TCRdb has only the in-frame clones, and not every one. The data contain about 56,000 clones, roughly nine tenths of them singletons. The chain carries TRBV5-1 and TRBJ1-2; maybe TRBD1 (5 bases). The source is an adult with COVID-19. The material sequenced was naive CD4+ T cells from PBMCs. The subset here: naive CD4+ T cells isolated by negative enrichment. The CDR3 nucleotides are TGCGCCAGCAGCTTGGGGGACTTCCTAGATGGCTACACCTTC. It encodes CASSLGDFLDGYTF. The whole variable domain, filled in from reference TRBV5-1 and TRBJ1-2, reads KAGVTQTPRYLIKTRGQQVTLSCSPISGHRSVSWYQQTPGQGLQFLFEYFSETQRNKGNFPGRFSGRQFSNSRSEMNVSTLELGDSALYLCASSLGDFLDGYTFGSGTRLTVV.